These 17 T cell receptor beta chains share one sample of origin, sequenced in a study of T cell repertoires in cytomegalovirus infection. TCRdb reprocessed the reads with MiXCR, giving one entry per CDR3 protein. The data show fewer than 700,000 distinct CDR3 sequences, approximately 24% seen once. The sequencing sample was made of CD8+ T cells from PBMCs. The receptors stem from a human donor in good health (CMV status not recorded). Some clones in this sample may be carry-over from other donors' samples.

CDR3 loop: CSAPRDSGIPWDEQFF. The CDR3 coding sequence is TGCAGTGCTCCCCGGGATAGCGGGATCCCGTGGGATGAGCAGTTCTTC. This chain joins TRBV20-1 and TRBJ2-1; TRBD2 agrees at 8 bases. V lost 5 bases and J lost 8; bases outside the gene matches: 17. The CDR3 has 16 residues. From germline, CDR1 is DFQATT and CDR2 SNEGSKA (reference sequence).

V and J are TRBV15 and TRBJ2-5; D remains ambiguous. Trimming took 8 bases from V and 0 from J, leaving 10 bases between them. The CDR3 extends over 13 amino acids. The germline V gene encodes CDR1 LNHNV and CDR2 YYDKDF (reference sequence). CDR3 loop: CATQSNDQETQYF. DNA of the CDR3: TGTGCCACCCAGAGTAACGACCAAGAGACCCAGTACTTC.

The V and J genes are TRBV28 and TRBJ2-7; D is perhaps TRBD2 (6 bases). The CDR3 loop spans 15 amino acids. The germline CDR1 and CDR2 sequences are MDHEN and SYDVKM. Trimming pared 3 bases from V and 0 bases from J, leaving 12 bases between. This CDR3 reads CASSFRGTSSYEQYF. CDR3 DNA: TGTGCCAGCAGTTTTCGGGGGACCAGCTCCTACGAGCAGTACTTC.

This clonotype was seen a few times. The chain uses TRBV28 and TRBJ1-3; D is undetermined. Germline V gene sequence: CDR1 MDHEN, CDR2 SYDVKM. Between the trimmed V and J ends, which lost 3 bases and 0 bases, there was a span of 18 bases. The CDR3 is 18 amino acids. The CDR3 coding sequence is TGTGCCAGCAGTTTCCGAGATTGGGTTTCTTACTCTGGAAACACCATATATTTT. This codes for CASSFRDWVSYSGNTIYF.

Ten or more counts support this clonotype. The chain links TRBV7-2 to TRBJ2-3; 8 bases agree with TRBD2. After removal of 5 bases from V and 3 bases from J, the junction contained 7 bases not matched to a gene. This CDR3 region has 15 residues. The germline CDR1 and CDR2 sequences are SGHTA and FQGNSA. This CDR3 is CASSPPGGGTDTQYF. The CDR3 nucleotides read TGTGCCAGCAGCCCCCCCGGCGGGGGGACAGATACGCAGTATTTT.

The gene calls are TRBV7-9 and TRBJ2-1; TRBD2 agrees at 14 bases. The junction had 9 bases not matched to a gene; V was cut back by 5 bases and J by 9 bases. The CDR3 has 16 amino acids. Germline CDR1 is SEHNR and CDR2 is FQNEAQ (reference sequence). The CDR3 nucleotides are TGTGCCAGCAGCAGACTCATGGGACTAGCGGGGGTTGAGCAGTTCTTC. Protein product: CASSRLMGLAGVEQFF.

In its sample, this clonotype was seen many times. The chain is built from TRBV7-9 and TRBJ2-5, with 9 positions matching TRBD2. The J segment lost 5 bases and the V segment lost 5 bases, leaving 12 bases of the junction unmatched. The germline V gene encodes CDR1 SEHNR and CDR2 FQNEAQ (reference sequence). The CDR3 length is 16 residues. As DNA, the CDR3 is TGTGCCAGCAGCCCCCACTGGCGGGGGGGTGAGGAGACCCAGTACTTC. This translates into CASSPHWRGGEETQYF.

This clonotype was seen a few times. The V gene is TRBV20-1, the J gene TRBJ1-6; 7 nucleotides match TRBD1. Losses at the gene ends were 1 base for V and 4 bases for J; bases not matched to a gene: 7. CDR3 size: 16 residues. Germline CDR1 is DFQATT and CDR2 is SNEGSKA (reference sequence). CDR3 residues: CSARAKGQPYNSPLHF. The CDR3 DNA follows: TGCAGTGCTAGAGCTAAGGGACAGCCATATAATTCACCCCTCCACTTT.

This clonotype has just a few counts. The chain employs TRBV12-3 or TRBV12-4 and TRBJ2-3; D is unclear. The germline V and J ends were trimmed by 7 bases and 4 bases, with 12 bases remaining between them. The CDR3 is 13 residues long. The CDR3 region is CASTPSPPDTQYF. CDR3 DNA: TGTGCCAGCACCCCGAGCCCCCCAGATACGCAGTATTTT.

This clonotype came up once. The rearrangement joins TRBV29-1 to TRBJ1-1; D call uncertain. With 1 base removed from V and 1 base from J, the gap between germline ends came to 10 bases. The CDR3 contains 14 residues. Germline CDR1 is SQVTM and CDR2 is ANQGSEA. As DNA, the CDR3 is TGCAGCGTTGAAGTAAGTTTTTGGAACACTGAAGCTTTCTTT. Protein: CSVEVSFWNTEAFF.

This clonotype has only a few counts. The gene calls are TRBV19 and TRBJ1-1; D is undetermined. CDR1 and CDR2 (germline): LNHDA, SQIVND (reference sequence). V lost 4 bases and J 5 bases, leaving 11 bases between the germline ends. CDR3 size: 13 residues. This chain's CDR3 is CASSSARKTEAFF. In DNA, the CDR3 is TGTGCCAGTAGTAGCGCTAGGAAAACTGAAGCTTTCTTT. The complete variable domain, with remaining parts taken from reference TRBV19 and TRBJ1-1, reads DGGITQSPKYLFRKEGQNVTLSCEQNLNHDAMYWYRQDPGQGLRLIYYSQIVNDFQKGDIAEGYSVSREKKESFPLTVTSAQKNPTAFYLCASSSARKTEAFFGQGTRLTVV.

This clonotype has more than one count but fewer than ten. The CDR3 is CASLGQGTIMNTEAFF. In DNA, the CDR3 is TGTGCCAGCTTGGGACAGGGTACCATCATGAACACTGAAGCTTTCTTT. The V gene is TRBV11-2, the J gene TRBJ1-1; 9 bases fit TRBD1. This CDR3 has 16 amino acids. V was clipped by 8 bases and J by 0 bases; unmatched bases: 10. The germline V gene encodes CDR1 SGHAT and CDR2 FQNNGV.

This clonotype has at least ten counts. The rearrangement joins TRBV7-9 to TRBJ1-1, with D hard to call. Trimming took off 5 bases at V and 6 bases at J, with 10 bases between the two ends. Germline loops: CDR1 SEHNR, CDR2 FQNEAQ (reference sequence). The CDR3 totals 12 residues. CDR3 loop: CASSPGLAEAFF. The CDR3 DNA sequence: TGTGCCAGCAGCCCGGGTTTGGCTGAAGCTTTCTTT.

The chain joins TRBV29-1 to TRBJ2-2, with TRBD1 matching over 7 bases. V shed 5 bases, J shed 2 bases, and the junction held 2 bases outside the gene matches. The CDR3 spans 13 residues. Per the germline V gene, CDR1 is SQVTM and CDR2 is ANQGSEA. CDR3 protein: CSVWDSNTGELFF. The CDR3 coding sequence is TGCAGCGTTTGGGACAGTAACACCGGGGAGCTGTTTTTT.

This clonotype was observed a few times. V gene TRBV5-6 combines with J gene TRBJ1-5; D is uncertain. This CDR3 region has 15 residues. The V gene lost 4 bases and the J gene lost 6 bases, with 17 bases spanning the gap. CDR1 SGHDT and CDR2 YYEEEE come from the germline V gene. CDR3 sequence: CASSGPSERIQPQHF. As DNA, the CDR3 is TGTGCCAGCAGCGGGCCCTCCGAGCGGATTCAGCCCCAGCATTTT. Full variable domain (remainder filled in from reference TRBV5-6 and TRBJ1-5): DAGVTQSPTHLIKTRGQQVTLRCSPKSGHDTVSWYQQALGQGPQFIFQYYEEEERQRGNFPDRFSGHQFPNYSSELNVNALLLGDSALYLCASSGPSERIQPQHFGDGTRLSIL.

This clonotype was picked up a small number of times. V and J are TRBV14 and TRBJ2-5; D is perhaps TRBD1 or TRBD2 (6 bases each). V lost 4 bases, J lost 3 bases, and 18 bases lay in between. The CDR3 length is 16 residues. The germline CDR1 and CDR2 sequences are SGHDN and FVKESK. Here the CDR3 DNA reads TGTGCCAGCAGCCGAGAAGGGGGACTGAAGGAAGAGACCCAGTACTTC. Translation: CASSREGGLKEETQYF. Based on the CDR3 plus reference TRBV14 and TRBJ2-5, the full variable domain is EAGVTQFPSHSVIEKGQTVTLRCDPISGHDNLYWYRRVMGKEIKFLLHFVKESKQDESGMPNNRFLAERTGGTYSTLKVQPAELEDSGVYFCASSREGGLKEETQYFGPGTRLLVL.

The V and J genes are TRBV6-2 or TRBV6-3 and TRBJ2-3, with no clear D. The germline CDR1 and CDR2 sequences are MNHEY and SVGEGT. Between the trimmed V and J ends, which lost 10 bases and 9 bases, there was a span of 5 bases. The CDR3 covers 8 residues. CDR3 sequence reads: CAMITQYF. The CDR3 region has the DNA TGTGCCATGATAACGCAGTATTTT.